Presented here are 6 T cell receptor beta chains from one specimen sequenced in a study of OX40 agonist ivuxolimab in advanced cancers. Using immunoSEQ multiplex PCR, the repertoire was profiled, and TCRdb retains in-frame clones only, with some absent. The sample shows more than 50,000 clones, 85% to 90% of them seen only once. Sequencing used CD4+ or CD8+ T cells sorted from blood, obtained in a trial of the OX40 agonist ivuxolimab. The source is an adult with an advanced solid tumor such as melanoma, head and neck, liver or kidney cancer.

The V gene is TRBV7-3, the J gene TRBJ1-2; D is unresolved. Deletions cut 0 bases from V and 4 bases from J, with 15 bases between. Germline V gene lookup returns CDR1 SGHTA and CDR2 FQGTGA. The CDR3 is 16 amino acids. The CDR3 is CASSLTPEGSSYGYTF. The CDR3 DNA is TGTGCCAGCAGCTTAACGCCGGAGGGAAGCTCCTATGGCTACACCTTC.

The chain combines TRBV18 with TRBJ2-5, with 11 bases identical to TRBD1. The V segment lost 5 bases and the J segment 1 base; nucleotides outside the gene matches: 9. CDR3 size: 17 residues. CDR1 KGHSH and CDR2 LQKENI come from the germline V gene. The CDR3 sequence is CASSISGTGGSQETQYF. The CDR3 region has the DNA TGTGCCAGCTCAATATCCGGGACAGGGGGTTCCCAAGAGACCCAGTACTTC.

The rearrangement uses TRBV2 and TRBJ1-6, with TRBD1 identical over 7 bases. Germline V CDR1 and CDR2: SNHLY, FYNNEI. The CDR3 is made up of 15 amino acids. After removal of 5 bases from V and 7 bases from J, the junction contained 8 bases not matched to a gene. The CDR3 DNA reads TGTGCCAGCAGTTATACAGGGGCTCGGAATTCACCCCTCCACTTT. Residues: CASSYTGARNSPLHF.

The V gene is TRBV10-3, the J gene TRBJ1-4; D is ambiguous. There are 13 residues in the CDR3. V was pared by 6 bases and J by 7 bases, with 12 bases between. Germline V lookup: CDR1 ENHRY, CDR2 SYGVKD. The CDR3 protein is CAISEDVGEKLFF. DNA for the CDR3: TGTGCCATCAGCGAGGACGTAGGTGAAAAACTGTTTTTT.

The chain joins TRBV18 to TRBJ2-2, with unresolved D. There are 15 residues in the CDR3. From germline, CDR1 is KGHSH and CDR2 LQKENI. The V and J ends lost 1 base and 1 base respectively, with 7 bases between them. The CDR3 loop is CASSPLVQNTGELFF. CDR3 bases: TGTGCCAGCTCACCACTTGTCCAGAACACCGGGGAGCTGTTTTTT.

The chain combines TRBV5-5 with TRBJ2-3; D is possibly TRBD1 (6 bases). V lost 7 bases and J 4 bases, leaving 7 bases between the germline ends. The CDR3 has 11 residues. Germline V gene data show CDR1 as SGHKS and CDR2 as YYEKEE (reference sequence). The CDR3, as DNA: TGTGCCAGCTCAGGGGCAGATACGCAGTATTTT. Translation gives CASSGADTQYF.